The 14 T cell receptor beta chains below come from one sample, sequenced in a study of T-cell reconstitution after alpha-beta-depleted transplantation in children. Molecular barcoding with unique molecular identifiers was used for the TCRbeta library. TCRdb called the PCR reads again in MiXCR, with one record for every CDR3 protein. The sample has about 610,000 distinct CDR3 sequences; about 10% are singletons. Material: PBMCs from the stem cell graft donor, obtained from the stem cell graft. These receptors all come from a human donor who donated a stem cell graft to a child with acute myeloid leukemia.

This clonotype appeared many times. CDR3 sequence reads: CASSLGIGNIQYF. CDR3 DNA: TGTGCCAGCAGCTTAGGGATAGGAAACATTCAGTACTTC. J is TRBJ2-4 and V is TRBV7-8; D is undetermined. Germline assignment: CDR1 SGHVS and CDR2 FQNEAQ. This CDR3 comprises 13 residues. V dropped 1 base and J dropped 6 bases, with 7 bases sitting between them.

The sample holds many counts of this clonotype. This rearrangement joins TRBV7-6 to TRBJ1-3; TRBD1 matches at 7 bases. CDR1 and CDR2 from the germline V gene are SGHVS and FNYEAQ. The CDR3 covers 17 residues. The trim removed 5 bases at V and 3 bases at J, leaving 13 bases unmatched. CDR3 sequence reads: CASSRQTGQIGGNTIYF. The CDR3 DNA is TGTGCCAGCAGCAGACAGACAGGGCAGATTGGTGGAAACACCATATATTTT.

This chain links TRBV20-1 with TRBJ2-4, with 16 bases lining up with TRBD2. The CDR3 covers 19 residues. The germline CDR1 and CDR2 sequences are DFQATT and SNEGSKA (reference sequence). The ends lost 5 bases at V and 3 bases at J; junction bases unmatched: 13. CDR3: CSAPPPGLAGGRVKNIQYF. The CDR3 DNA sequence: TGCAGTGCTCCTCCGCCGGGACTAGCGGGAGGGCGTGTCAAAAACATTCAGTACTTC.

In its sample, this clonotype was seen many times. The chain joins TRBV20-1 to TRBJ2-1; TRBD2 matches 11 bases. This CDR3 contains 15 residues. In germline, CDR1 is DFQATT, CDR2 SNEGSKA (reference sequence). Trimming removed 4 bases from V and 2 bases from J; junction bases left unmatched: 4. CDR3 in DNA: TGCAGTGCTATATTAGCGGGAGGGCCCTACAATGAGCAGTTCTTC. Translated: CSAILAGGPYNEQFF.

This clonotype has ten or more counts. The genes are TRBV9 and TRBJ2-1, with 8 bases lining up with TRBD1. The trim removed 3 bases at V and 4 bases at J, leaving 9 bases unmatched. The CDR3 is made up of 16 amino acids. CDR1 and CDR2 (germline): SGDLS, YYNGEE. The CDR3 DNA sequence: TGTGCCAGCAGCGGCCGACAGGGGCTGGGATACAATGAGCAGTTCTTC. Amino acid sequence: CASSGRQGLGYNEQFF.

This clonotype was detected ten times or more. V gene TRBV7-9 combines with J gene TRBJ1-5, with 7 positions matching TRBD1. Trimming at V came to 5 bases and at J to 4 bases, leaving 5 bases not matched to a gene. Germline assignment: CDR1 SEHNR and CDR2 FQNEAQ (reference sequence). The CDR3 has 14 residues. This CDR3 reads CASSVTQGNQPQHF. The CDR3 coding sequence is TGTGCCAGCAGCGTAACACAGGGGAATCAGCCCCAGCATTTT.

This clonotype was counted between two and nine times. The V call is TRBV6-5, the J call TRBJ2-2; TRBD2 is a possible D gene (5 bases). Deletions cut 0 bases from V and 4 bases from J, with 12 bases between. The CDR3 extends over 16 amino acids. Per germline, CDR1 MNHEY and CDR2 SVGAGI. The CDR3 DNA sequence: TGTGCCAGCAGTTACTCGAGCGGAGTGGGCACCGGGGAGCTGTTTTTT. It translates to CASSYSSGVGTGELFF.

The CDR3: CATTPAGQDTQYF. CDR3 bases: TGCGCCACCACTCCAGCGGGCCAAGATACGCAGTATTTT. The V and J genes are TRBV5-1 and TRBJ2-3; the D gene is possibly TRBD2 (6 bases). Germline V gives CDR1 SGHRS, CDR2 YFSETQ. This CDR3 contains 13 residues. The V end lost 9 bases, the J end lost 5 bases, and 16 bases lay between the germline ends.

The rearrangement links TRBV5-4 to TRBJ1-2, with 10 bases aligning to TRBD1. J lost 2 bases, V lost 4 bases, and 5 bases had no gene match. The CDR3 consists of 15 residues. CDR1 and CDR2 from the germline V gene are SGHNT and YYREEE (reference sequence). The CDR3: CASSAPGQGNYGYTF. Written as DNA, the CDR3 is TGTGCCAGCAGCGCCCCGGGACAGGGGAACTATGGCTACACCTTC.

This clonotype was counted once. This chain joins TRBV3-1 and TRBJ2-4, with D tentatively TRBD2 (5 bases). This CDR3 contains 14 residues. The V gene lost 4 bases and the J gene lost 3 bases, with 10 bases spanning the gap. Germline V lookup: CDR1 LGHDT, CDR2 YNNKEL (reference sequence). CDR3 nucleotides: TGTGCCAGCAGCCCGGAGGTTGGCAAAAACATTCAGTACTTC. It translates to CASSPEVGKNIQYF. The full variable domain, rest sourced from reference TRBV3-1 and TRBJ2-4, is DTAVSQTPKYLVTQMGNDKSIKCEQNLGHDTMYWYKQDSKKFLKIMFSYNNKELIINETVPNRFSPKSPDKAHLNLHINSLELGDSAVYFCASSPEVGKNIQYFGAGTRLSVL.

Ten or more counts support this clonotype. The chain combines TRBV12-3 or TRBV12-4 with TRBJ2-2; no clear D gene. The CDR3 has 13 residues. The V end lost 5 bases, the J end lost 3 bases, and 7 bases lay between the germline ends. CDR3 in amino acids: CASSVTDTGELFF. CDR3 coding DNA: TGTGCCAGCAGTGTAACAGACACCGGGGAGCTGTTTTTT.

There are many counts of this clonotype. J is TRBJ2-7 and V is TRBV20-1, with D perhaps matching TRBD2 (5 bases). Germline-derived CDR1 and CDR2 are DFQATT and SNEGSKA (reference sequence). This CDR3 spans 13 amino acids. V shed 4 bases and J shed 2 bases, with 12 bases lying between them. CDR3 in amino acids: CSANHPAAYEQYF. The CDR3 bases are TGCAGTGCTAACCACCCAGCGGCCTACGAGCAGTACTTC.

The chain couples TRBV29-1 to TRBJ2-3; 9 bases align to TRBD1. The V segment lost 0 bases and the J segment 3 bases; nucleotides outside the gene matches: 10. Germline-derived CDR1 and CDR2 are SQVTM and ANQGSEA. The CDR3 spans 17 residues. Here the CDR3 reads CSVEDQWTGERTDTQYF. CDR3 DNA: TGCAGCGTTGAAGATCAATGGACAGGGGAGAGGACAGATACGCAGTATTTT.

The chain links TRBV5-1 to TRBJ1-4; 9 bases line up with TRBD1. CDR1 is SGHRS, CDR2 YFSETQ, per germline. With V trimmed by 7 bases and J by 6 bases, 10 bases remained unmatched. This CDR3 has 15 residues. The CDR3 sequence: CASSPGQGSHEKLFF. As DNA, the CDR3 is TGCGCCAGCTCCCCGGGACAGGGTTCCCATGAAAAACTGTTTTTT.